This T cell receptor beta chain emerged from a study of CD8 T cells in ankylosing spondylitis. V was clipped by 5 bases and J by 5 bases; unmatched bases: 8. Germline CDR1 reads MNHEY; CDR2 reads SMNVEV (reference sequence). The length of the CDR3 is 14 residues. Turning to this clonotype: Its matching antigen is unknown.

Study-wide results and caveats: Clones that were linked to disease were CD8+ and were relatively rare in peripheral blood. Several of the motif variants were reported before in synovial fluid and blood from reactive arthritis. Reportedly, disease-linked clones are significantly enriched in ankylosing spondylitis patients' matched synovial fluid. Seven to nine highly homologous variants formed a TCR beta motif that appeared characteristic of ankylosing spondylitis blood.

In TCRdb, the 5' RACE reads were re-called with MiXCR into one record per CDR3 protein. The table has around 540,000 distinct CDR3 sequences, more than 9.5% seen once. The material sequenced was blood, either unsorted or a sorted T cell fraction (not recorded which). V and J are TRBV27 and TRBJ2-5, with 7 bases matching TRBD2. The origin of this receptor is a male donor with ankylosing spondylitis. CDR3 sequence reads: CASSPLGGVETQYF. CDR3 DNA: TGTGCCAGCAGTCCCCTTGGGGGGGTGGAGACCCAGTACTTC.